The present TCR beta chain was sequenced within a study of cytomegalovirus exposure and HLA in healthy donors. General observations from the study: Among TCR sequences, most were rare, though some public TCRs appeared in many donors.

Concerning this clone: The antigen remains undetermined.

The CDR3 is 13 amino acids. V was trimmed by 7 bases and J by 6 bases, leaving 15 bases between them. Germline CDR1 LNHDA, CDR2 SQIVND (reference sequence). Both 60 Vbeta primers and 13 Jbeta primers went into the PCR. The repertoire was sequenced with immunoSEQ multiplex PCR; TCRdb's copy has only in-frame clones and lacks some. The repertoire has roughly 190,000 clones, roughly four fifths of them found once; the top ten carry 1.5% to 2%. This sequence originates from a man younger than 30 in good health and CMV-seronegative. Source material: PBMCs. This sequence joins TRBV19 and TRBJ1-1, with D possibly being TRBD1 (6 bases). CDR3 amino acids: CASTFSDRPEAFF. CDR3 sequence (DNA): TGTGCCAGTACCTTCTCGGACAGACCTGAAGCTTTCTTT.